This TCR beta chain derives from a study of Ad26.COV2.S vaccination and SARS-CoV-2 variants. Specified treatment: about 20 received Ad26.COV2.S at low or high dose, single or two shots; about 5 received placebo; per-sample allocation not given. The samples date from day 63 after the first vaccine or placebo injection. General study points: The TCR breadth and depth analyses may have produced an underestimate of total T cell responses. Substantial breadth was reportedly displayed by spike-specific CD8+ and CD4+ T cell responses after vaccination. Vaccinees displayed broader spike-specific TCR repertoires than placebo recipients.

As concerns this clone: Its antigen remains unknown.

This CDR3 has 16 amino acids. The V and J ends lost 0 bases and 1 base respectively, with 13 bases between them. TCRdb's copy holds only in-frame clones and misses some; the assay was immunoSEQ multiplex PCR. Altogether approximately 350,000 clones are present, 83% being singletons, with the ten largest covering around 7%. This receptor was taken from a person aged 18-65 years who received the Ad26.COV2.S COVID-19 vaccine or a placebo. The rearrangement joins TRBV23-1 to TRBJ2-7; D might be TRBD2 (6 bases). TRBV23-1 is identified as an open reading frame with a role that is uncertain. The starting material was peripheral blood, obtained in a trial of Ad26.COV2.S vaccine versus placebo. The CDR3 DNA sequence: TGCGCCAGCAGTCAATCGTCTAGCGAGGGGTCCTACGAGCAGTACTTC. Its protein is CASSQSSSEGSYEQYF.